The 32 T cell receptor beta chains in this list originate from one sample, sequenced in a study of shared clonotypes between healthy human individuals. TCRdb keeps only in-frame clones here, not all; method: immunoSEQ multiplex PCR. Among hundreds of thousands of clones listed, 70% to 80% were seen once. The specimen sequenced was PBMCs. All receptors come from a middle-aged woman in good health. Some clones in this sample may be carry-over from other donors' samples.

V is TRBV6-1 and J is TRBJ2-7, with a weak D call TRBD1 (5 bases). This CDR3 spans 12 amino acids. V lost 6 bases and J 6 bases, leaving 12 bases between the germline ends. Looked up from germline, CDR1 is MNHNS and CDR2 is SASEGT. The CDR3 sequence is CASRYRSGEQYF. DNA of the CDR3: TGTGCCAGCAGATACAGGTCAGGCGAGCAGTACTTC.

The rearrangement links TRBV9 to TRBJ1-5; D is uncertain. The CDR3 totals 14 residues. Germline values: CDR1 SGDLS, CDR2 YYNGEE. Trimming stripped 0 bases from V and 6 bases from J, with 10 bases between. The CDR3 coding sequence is TGTGCCAGCAGCGTAGGCGGGGAGGGTCAGCCCCAGCATTTT. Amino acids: CASSVGGEGQPQHF.

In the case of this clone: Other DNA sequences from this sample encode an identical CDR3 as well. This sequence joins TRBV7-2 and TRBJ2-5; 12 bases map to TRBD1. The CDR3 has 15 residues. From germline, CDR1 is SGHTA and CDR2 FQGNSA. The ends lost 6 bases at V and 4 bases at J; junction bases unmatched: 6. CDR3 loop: CASSPGQGAGETQYF. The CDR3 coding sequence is TGTGCCAGCAGTCCGGGACAGGGGGCGGGAGAGACCCAGTACTTC.

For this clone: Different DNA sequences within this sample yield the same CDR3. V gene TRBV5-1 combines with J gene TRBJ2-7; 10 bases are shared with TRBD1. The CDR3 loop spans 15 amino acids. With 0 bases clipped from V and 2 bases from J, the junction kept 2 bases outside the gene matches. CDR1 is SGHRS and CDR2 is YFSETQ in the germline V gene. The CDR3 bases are TGCGCCAGCAGCTTGGGAGGGACAGGGGCCTACGAGCAGTACTTC. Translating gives CASSLGGTGAYEQYF.

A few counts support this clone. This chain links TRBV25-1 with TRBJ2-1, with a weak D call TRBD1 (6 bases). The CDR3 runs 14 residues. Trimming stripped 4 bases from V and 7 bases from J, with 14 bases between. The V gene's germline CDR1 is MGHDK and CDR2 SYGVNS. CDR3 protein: CASSGGRGGNEQFF. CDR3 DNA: TGTGCCAGCAGTGGTGGGCGAGGGGGAAATGAGCAGTTCTTC.

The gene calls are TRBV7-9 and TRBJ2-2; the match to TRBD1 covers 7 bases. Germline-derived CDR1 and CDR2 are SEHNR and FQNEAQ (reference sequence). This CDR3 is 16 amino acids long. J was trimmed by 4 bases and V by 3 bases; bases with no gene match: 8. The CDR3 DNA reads TGTGCCAGCAGCTTCCGACAGGGTTTTATCACCGGGGAGCTGTTTTTT. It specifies CASSFRQGFITGELFF.

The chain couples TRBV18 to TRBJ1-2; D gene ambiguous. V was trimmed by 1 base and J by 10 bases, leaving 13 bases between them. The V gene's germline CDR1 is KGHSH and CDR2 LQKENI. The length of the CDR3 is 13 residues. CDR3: CASSPQGSLDYTF. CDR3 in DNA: TGTGCCAGCTCACCACAGGGTTCTCTCGACTACACCTTC.

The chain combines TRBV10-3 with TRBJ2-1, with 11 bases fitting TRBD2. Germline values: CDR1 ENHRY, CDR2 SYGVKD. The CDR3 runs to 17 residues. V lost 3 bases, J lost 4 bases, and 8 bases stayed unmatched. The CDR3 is CAISEGGSGRGYNEQFF. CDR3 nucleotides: TGTGCCATCAGTGAAGGGGGTAGCGGGAGGGGGTACAATGAGCAGTTCTTC.

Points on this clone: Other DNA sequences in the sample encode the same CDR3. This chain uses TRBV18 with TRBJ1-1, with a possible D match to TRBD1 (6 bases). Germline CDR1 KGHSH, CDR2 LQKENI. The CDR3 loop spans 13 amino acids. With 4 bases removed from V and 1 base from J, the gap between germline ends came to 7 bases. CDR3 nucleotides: TGTGCCAGCTCACTGGACAGGAACACTGAAGCTTTCTTT. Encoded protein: CASSLDRNTEAFF. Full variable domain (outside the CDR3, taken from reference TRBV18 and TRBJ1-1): NAGVMQNPRHLVRRRGQEARLRCSPMKGHSHVYWYRQLPEEGLKFMVYLQKENIIDESGMPKERFSAEFPKEGPSILRIQQVVRGDSAAYFCASSLDRNTEAFFGQGTRLTVV.

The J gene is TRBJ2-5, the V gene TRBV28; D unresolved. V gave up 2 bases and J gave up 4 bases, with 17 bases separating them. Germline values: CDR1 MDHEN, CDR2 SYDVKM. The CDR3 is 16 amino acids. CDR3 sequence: CASSLRFPPGGETQYF. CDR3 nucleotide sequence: TGTGCCAGCAGTTTACGGTTCCCCCCGGGTGGAGAGACCCAGTACTTC.

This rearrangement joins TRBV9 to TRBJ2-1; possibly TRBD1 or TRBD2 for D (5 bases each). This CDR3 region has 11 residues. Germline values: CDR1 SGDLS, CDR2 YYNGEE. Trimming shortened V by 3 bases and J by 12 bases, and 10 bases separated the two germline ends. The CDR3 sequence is CASSGQGPQFF. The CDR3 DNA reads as TGTGCCAGCAGCGGGCAGGGACCGCAGTTCTTC.

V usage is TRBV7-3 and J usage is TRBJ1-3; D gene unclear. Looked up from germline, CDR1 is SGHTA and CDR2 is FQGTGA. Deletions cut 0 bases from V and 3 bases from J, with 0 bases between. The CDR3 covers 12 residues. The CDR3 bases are TGTGCCAGCAGCTTAACTGGAAACACCATATATTTT. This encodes CASSLTGNTIYF.

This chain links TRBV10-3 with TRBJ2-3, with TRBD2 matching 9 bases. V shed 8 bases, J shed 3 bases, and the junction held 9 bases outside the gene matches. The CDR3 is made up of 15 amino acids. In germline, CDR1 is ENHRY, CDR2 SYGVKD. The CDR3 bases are TGTGCCATCTCGGGGCTAGCGGGAATGACAGATACGCAGTATTTT. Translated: CAISGLAGMTDTQYF.

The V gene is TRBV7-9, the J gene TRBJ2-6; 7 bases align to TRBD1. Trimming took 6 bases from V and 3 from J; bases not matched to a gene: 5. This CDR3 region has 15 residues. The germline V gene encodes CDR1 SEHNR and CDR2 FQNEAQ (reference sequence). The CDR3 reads CASSQQGFGANVLTF. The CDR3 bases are TGTGCCAGCAGTCAACAGGGGTTTGGGGCCAACGTCCTGACTTTC.

Here the CDR3 reads CAIRASGETGGLTEAFF. Written as DNA, the CDR3 is TGTGCCATCAGGGCCTCGGGGGAGACAGGGGGCCTCACTGAAGCTTTCTTT. The chain employs TRBV10-3 and TRBJ1-1, with 10 bases lining up with TRBD1. There are 17 residues in the CDR3. Germline CDR1 ENHRY, CDR2 SYGVKD. The junction had 14 bases not matched to a gene; V was cut back by 6 bases and J by 4 bases.

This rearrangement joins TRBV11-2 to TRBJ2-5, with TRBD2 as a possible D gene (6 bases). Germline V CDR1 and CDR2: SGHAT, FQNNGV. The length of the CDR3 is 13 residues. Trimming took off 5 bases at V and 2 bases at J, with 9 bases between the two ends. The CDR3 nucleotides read TGTGCCAGCAGCCGGGAGAGACAAGAGACCCAGTACTTC. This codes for CASSRERQETQYF.

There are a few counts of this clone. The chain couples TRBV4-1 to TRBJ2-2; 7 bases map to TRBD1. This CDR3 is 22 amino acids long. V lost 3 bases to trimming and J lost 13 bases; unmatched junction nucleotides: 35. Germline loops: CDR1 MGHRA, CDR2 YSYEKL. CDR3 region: CASSHPRDRGTPGSIPGRTLFF. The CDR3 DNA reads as TGCGCCAGCAGCCATCCAAGGGACAGAGGTACACCGGGGAGTATCCCAGGCCGGACGCTGTTTTTT.

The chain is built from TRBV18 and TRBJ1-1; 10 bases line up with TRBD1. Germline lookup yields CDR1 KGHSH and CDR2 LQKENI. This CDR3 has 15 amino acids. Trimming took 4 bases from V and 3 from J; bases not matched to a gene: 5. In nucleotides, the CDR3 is TGTGCCAGCTCACAACCGGGACAGGGGTACACTGAAGCTTTCTTT. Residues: CASSQPGQGYTEAFF.

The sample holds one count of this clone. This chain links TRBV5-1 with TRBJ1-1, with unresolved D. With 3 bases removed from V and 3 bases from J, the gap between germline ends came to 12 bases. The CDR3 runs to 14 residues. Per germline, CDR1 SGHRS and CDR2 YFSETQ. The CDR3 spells CASSSTDGDTEAFF. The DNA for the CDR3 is TGCGCCAGCAGCTCAACAGACGGCGACACTGAAGCTTTCTTT.

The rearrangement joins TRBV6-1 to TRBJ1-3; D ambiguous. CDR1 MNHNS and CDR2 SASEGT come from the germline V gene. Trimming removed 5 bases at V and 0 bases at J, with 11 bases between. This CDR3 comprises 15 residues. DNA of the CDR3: TGTGCCAGCAGTTTAGGCAGCTTCTCTGGAAACACCATATATTTT. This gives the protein CASSLGSFSGNTIYF.

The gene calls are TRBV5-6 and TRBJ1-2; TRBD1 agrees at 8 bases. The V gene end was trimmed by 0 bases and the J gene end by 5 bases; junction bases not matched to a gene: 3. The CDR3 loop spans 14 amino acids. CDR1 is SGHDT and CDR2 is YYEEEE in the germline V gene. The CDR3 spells CASSLAGGAYGYTF. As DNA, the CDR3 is TGTGCCAGCAGCTTGGCAGGGGGCGCTTATGGCTACACCTTC.

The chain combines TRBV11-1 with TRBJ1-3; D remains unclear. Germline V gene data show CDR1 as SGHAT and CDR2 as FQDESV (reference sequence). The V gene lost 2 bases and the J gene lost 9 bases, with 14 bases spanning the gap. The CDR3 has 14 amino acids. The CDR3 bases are TGTGCCAGCAGCTTAAACCCGGATACAGCCACCATATATTTT. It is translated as CASSLNPDTATIYF.

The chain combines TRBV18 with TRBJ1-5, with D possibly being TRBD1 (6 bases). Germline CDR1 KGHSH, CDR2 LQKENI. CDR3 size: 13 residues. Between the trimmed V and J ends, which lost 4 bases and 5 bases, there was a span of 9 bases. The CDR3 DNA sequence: TGTGCCAGCTCACTCAACAGGGATCAGCCCCAGCATTTT. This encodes CASSLNRDQPQHF. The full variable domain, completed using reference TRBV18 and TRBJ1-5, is NAGVMQNPRHLVRRRGQEARLRCSPMKGHSHVYWYRQLPEEGLKFMVYLQKENIIDESGMPKERFSAEFPKEGPSILRIQQVVRGDSAAYFCASSLNRDQPQHFGDGTRLSIL.

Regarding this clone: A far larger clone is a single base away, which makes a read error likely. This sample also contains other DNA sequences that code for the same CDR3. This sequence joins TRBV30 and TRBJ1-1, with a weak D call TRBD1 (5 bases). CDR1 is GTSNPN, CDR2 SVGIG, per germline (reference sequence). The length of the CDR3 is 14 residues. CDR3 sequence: CAWSFRDRDLEAFF. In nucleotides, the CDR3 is TGTGCCTGGAGCTTTCGGGACCGTGACTTAGAAGCATTCTTT.

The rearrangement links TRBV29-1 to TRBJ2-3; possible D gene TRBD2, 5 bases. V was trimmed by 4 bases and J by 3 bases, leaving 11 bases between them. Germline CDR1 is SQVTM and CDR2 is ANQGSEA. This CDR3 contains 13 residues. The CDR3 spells CSVVRDGTDTQYF. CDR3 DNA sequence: TGCAGCGTTGTCCGGGATGGGACAGATACGCAGTATTTT.

The CDR3 here is CASSLRDNYNEQFF. The CDR3 DNA reads as TGTGCCAGCAGCTTGAGGGACAACTACAATGAGCAGTTCTTC. The chain joins TRBV5-6 to TRBJ2-1; a possible D gene is TRBD1 (6 bases). The CDR3 consists of 14 residues. Deletions cut 1 base from V and 3 bases from J, with 8 bases between. Germline CDR1 is SGHDT and CDR2 is YYEEEE.

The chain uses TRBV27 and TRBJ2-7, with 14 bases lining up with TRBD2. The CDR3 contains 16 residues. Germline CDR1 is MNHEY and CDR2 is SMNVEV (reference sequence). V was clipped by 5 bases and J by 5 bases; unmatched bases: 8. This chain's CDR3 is CASSPGTSGSFNEQYF. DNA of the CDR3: TGTGCCAGCAGTCCCGGGACTAGCGGGAGCTTCAACGAGCAGTACTTC.

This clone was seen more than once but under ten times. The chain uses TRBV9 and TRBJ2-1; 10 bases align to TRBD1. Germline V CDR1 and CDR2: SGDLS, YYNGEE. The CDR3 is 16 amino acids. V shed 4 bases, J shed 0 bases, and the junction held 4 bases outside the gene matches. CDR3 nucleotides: TGTGCCAGCAGCACGAGACAGGGGGCCTCCTACAATGAGCAGTTCTTC. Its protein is CASSTRQGASYNEQFF.

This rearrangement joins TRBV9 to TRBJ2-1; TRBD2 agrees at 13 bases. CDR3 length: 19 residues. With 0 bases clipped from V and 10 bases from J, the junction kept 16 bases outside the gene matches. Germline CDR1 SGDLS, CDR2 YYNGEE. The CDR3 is CASSVGIGTSGTPGGEQFF. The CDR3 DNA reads TGTGCCAGCAGCGTAGGTATAGGGACTAGCGGGACCCCGGGGGGGGAGCAGTTCTTC.

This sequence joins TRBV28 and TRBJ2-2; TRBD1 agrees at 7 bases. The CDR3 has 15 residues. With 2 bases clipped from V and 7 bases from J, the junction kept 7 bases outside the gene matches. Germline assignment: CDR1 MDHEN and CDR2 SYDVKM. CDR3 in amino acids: CASSLRQGGIGELFF. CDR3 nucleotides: TGTGCCAGCAGTTTACGACAGGGTGGCATCGGGGAGCTGTTTTTT.

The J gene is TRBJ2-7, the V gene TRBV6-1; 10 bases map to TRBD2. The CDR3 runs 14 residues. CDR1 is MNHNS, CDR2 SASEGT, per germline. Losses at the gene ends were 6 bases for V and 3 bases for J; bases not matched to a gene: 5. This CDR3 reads CASRAWTSGYEQYF. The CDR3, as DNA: TGTGCCAGCAGAGCGTGGACTAGCGGCTACGAGCAGTACTTC.

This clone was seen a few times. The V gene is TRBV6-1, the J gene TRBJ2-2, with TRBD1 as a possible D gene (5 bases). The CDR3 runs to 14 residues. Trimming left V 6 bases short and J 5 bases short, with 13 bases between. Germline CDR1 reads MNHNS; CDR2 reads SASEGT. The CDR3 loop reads CASRGQGGTGELFF. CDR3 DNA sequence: TGTGCCAGCAGGGGCCAGGGTGGGACCGGGGAGCTGTTTTTT.